Listed here are 15 T cell receptor beta chains from one sample, sequenced in a study of regulatory T cells in long-lasting Graves disease. Construction of TCR beta libraries relied on iRepertoire HTBI primers and on Arm-PCR targeting CDR3 regions. TCRdb itself ran the multiplex PCR reads through MiXCR, one entry per CDR3 protein. The data contain about 440,000 distinct CDR3 sequences, 15% of them singletons. The time point is: newly diagnosed GD, antithyroid drugs for less than 3 months. RNA isolated from PBMCs was used to make the TCR library. In addition, the sample was reused for a study of T cells in Graves' hyperthyroidism and ophthalmopathy.

The input for sequencing was peripheral blood mononuclear cells (PBMCs), taken at new diagnosis, from a patient treated with antithyroid drugs. The receptors derive from a woman in her twenties or thirties with Graves disease.

This clonotype was picked up many times. The genes are TRBV27 and TRBJ2-5; D is unclear. Trimming took 5 bases from V and 5 from J, leaving 21 bases between them. Germline values: CDR1 MNHEY, CDR2 SMNVEV (reference sequence). The CDR3 totals 16 residues. CDR3 sequence (DNA): TGTGCCAGCAGTCCCTTCCCGGCCCCTGAGTGGGAGACCCAGTACTTC. Translating it yields CASSPFPAPEWETQYF.

This clonotype was counted between two and nine times. The CDR3 end shows no conserved phenylalanine or tryptophan, and so a read error is likely. The rearrangement links TRBV7-2 to TRBJ1-2; tentatively, D is TRBD1 (5 bases). The V end was cut by 5 bases, the J end by 5 bases, with 12 bases between. The CDR3 runs 13 residues. Germline V CDR1 and CDR2: SGHTA, FQGNSA. The CDR3 DNA follows: TGTGCCAGCAGCGGCAGGGTCCCGTATGGCTACACCCTC. Encoded protein: CASSGRVPYGYTL.

This clonotype was detected ten times or more. The chain employs TRBV28 and TRBJ2-3, with D unresolved. The germline V and J ends were trimmed by 5 bases and 0 bases, with 12 bases remaining between them. CDR3 length: 15 amino acids. Germline CDR1 MDHEN, CDR2 SYDVKM. CDR3 sequence (DNA): TGTGCCAGCAGTGACCCGGCCCCTAGCACAGATACGCAGTATTTT. It is translated as CASSDPAPSTDTQYF.

This clonotype was observed a single time. The CDR3 is CASSQVAGSGQPQHF. DNA of the CDR3: TGTGCCAGCAGCCAAGTGGCAGGGTCGGGTCAGCCCCAGCATTTT. The chain is built from TRBV28 and TRBJ1-5; D possibly corresponds to TRBD1 (5 bases). Germline-derived CDR1 and CDR2 are MDHEN and SYDVKM. V was clipped by 6 bases and J by 6 bases, with 18 bases between them. This CDR3 comprises 15 residues.

This clonotype was found a few times. This rearrangement joins TRBV9 to TRBJ2-2; D is possibly TRBD2 (5 bases). Germline V gene sequence: CDR1 SGDLS, CDR2 YYNGEE. V was trimmed by 3 bases and J by 6 bases, leaving 24 bases between them. CDR3 size: 18 residues. The CDR3 loop is CASSDRTAHGSSAGELFF. CDR3 in DNA: TGTGCCAGCAGCGACCGGACTGCACACGGCTCTTCTGCCGGGGAGCTGTTTTTT. Using reference TRBV9 and TRBJ2-2 for the parts outside the CDR3, the full variable domain is DSGVTQTPKHLITATGQRVTLRCSPRSGDLSVYWYQQSLDQGLQFLIQYYNGEERAKGNILERFSAQQFPDLHSELNLSSLELGDSALYFCASSDRTAHGSSAGELFFGEGSRLTVL.

This clonotype was observed a handful of times. The genes are TRBV19 and TRBJ1-5; D unclear. CDR3 length: 13 residues. The ends were cut back, 10 bases at V and 4 bases at J, with 14 bases in the middle. The germline V gene encodes CDR1 LNHDA and CDR2 SQIVND (reference sequence). The CDR3 region has the DNA TGTGCCACCACGTTAGGCGGGAATCAGCCCCAGCATTTT. It codes for CATTLGGNQPQHF.

This clonotype has at least ten counts. The chain is built from TRBV27 and TRBJ2-7, with 7 bases that match TRBD1. J lost 3 bases, V lost 3 bases, and 2 bases had no gene match. Germline-derived CDR1 and CDR2 are MNHEY and SMNVEV (reference sequence). The CDR3 length is 13 residues. CDR3 sequence: CASSFGTDYEQYF. In DNA form, the CDR3 reads TGTGCCAGCAGTTTTGGGACAGACTACGAGCAGTACTTC.

The chain uses TRBV3-1 and TRBJ2-1, with 8 positions matching TRBD2. This CDR3 spans 16 amino acids. Trimming took 1 base from V and 5 from J; bases not matched to a gene: 7. Germline values: CDR1 LGHDT, CDR2 YNNKEL (reference sequence). The CDR3 is CASSQVVGRGDNEQFF. DNA for the CDR3: TGTGCCAGCAGCCAAGTTGTCGGGAGGGGGGACAATGAGCAGTTCTTC.

The table lists this clonotype with many counts. The rearrangement uses TRBV12-3 or TRBV12-4 and TRBJ2-5; 11 nucleotides agree with TRBD2. CDR3 length: 14 amino acids. The J segment lost 5 bases and the V segment lost 8 bases, leaving 7 bases of the junction unmatched. The CDR3 loop reads CASPGLAGCETQYF. CDR3 DNA sequence: TGTGCCAGCCCCGGACTAGCGGGTTGTGAGACCCAGTACTTC.

This clonotype has ten or more counts. This chain uses TRBV20-1 with TRBJ2-7; possibly TRBD1 for D (6 bases). This CDR3 region has 14 residues. In germline, CDR1 is DFQATT, CDR2 SNEGSKA (reference sequence). Trimming removed 6 bases at V and 0 bases at J, with 15 bases between. The CDR3 sequence: CSARPQGSSYEQYF. The CDR3 bases are TGCAGTGCAAGACCACAGGGATCCTCCTACGAGCAGTACTTC.

This clonotype was seen ten or more times. V is TRBV20-1 and J is TRBJ2-1; 8 bases line up with TRBD2. CDR1 and CDR2 (germline): DFQATT, SNEGSKA (reference sequence). The CDR3 loop spans 15 amino acids. Trimming removed 3 bases from V and 5 bases from J; junction bases left unmatched: 9. The CDR3, as DNA: TGCAGTGCTAGGAGTGCCGGGAGGGACCACAATGAGCAGTTCTTC. It specifies CSARSAGRDHNEQFF.

This clonotype showed up many times. The chain is built from TRBV29-1 and TRBJ2-2; 8 positions agree with TRBD1. The J segment lost 6 bases and the V segment lost 7 bases, leaving 7 bases of the junction unmatched. Germline V gene lookup returns CDR1 SQVTM and CDR2 ANQGSEA. The CDR3 totals 13 residues. CDR3 protein: CSGVTGVSGELFF. CDR3 DNA sequence: TGCAGCGGTGTGACAGGGGTCTCCGGGGAGCTGTTTTTT.

Many counts were recorded for this clonotype. This chain joins TRBV3-1 and TRBJ2-5; D is ambiguous. CDR3 size: 18 residues. Germline CDR1 is LGHDT and CDR2 is YNNKEL (reference sequence). The germline V and J ends were trimmed by 0 bases and 3 bases, with 20 bases remaining between them. DNA for the CDR3: TGTGCCAGCAGCCAAGATTTTCCCAGTTTTCCCCTCAAAGAGACCCAGTACTTC. Protein product: CASSQDFPSFPLKETQYF.

This clonotype was found many times. This chain links TRBV28 with TRBJ2-3; D possibly corresponds to TRBD2 (5 bases). Per the germline V gene, CDR1 is MDHEN and CDR2 is SYDVKM. The CDR3 sequence is 15 residues long. Trimming removed 3 bases at V and 3 bases at J, with 13 bases between. The CDR3 reads CASSFSYRGTDTQYF. The CDR3 DNA follows: TGTGCCAGCAGTTTTAGCTACCGCGGGACAGATACGCAGTATTTT.

This clonotype was recorded many times. This chain joins TRBV29-1 and TRBJ2-1; 8 bases align to TRBD2. V lost 4 bases, J lost 6 bases, and 11 bases stayed unmatched. Germline loops: CDR1 SQVTM, CDR2 ANQGSEA. The CDR3 covers 15 residues. In DNA form, the CDR3 reads TGCAGCGTTGGGGCTAGAGCGGGAGTGTTCAATGAGCAGTTCTTC. This sequence encodes CSVGARAGVFNEQFF.